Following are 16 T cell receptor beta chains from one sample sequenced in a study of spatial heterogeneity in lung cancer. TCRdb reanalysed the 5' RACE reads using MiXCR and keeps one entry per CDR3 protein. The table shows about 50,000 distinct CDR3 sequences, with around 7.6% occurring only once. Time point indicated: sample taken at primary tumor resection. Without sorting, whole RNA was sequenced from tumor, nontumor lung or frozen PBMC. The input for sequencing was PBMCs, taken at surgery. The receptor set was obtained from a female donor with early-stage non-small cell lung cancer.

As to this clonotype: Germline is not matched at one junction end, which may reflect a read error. CDR3 bases: TGCAGTGCGAGAGGAGGGGGGAATGAAAAACTGTTTTTT. Amino acids: CSARGGGNEKLFF. This chain joins TRBV20-1 and TRBJ1-4, with D possibly being TRBD1 (6 bases). The length of the CDR3 is 13 residues. Per germline, CDR1 DFQATT and CDR2 SNEGSKA (reference sequence).

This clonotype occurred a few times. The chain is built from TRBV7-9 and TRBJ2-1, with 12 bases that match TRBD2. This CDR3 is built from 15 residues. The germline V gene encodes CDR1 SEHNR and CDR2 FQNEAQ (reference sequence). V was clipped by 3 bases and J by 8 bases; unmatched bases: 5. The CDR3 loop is CASSLASGGADEQFF. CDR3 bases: TGTGCCAGCAGCTTGGCTAGCGGGGGGGCCGATGAGCAGTTCTTC.

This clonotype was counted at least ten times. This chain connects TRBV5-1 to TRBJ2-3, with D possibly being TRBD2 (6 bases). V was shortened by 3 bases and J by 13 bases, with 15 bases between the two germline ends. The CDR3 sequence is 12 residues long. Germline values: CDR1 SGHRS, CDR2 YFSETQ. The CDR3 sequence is CASSSGLPDKYF. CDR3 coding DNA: TGCGCCAGCAGCTCGGGACTCCCCGATAAGTATTTT.

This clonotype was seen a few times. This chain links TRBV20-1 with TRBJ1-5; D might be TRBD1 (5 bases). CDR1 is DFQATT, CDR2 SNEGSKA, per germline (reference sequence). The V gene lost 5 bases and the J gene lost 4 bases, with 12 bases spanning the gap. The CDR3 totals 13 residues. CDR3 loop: CSARTGANQPQHF. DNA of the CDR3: TGCAGTGCTCGAACAGGAGCAAATCAGCCCCAGCATTTT.

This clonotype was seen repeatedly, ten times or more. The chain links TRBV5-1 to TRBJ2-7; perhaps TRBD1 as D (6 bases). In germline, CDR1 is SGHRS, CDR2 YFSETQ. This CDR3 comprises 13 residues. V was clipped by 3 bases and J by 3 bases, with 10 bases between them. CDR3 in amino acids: CASSSGQNYEQYF. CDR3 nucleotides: TGCGCCAGCAGCTCCGGACAGAACTACGAGCAGTACTTC.

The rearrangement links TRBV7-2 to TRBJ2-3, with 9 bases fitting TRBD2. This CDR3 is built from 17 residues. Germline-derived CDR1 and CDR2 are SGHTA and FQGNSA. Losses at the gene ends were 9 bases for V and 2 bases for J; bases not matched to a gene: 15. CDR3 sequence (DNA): TGTGCCAGTCTACGGAGCGGGGGGCCGATACACACAGATACGCAGTATTTT. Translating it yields CASLRSGGPIHTDTQYF.

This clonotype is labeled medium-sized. The CDR3 nucleotides are TGTGCCAGCAGTTTCTACCGGGGTACCTACGAGCAGTACTTC. It specifies CASSFYRGTYEQYF. The V gene is TRBV12-3 or TRBV12-4, the J gene TRBJ2-7; tentatively, D is TRBD2 (5 bases). V was shortened by 3 bases and J by 2 bases, with 11 bases between the two germline ends. The CDR3 spans 14 residues.

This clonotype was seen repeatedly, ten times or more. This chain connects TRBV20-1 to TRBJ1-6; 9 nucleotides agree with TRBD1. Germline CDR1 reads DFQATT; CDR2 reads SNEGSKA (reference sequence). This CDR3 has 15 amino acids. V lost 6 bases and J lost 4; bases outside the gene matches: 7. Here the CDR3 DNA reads TGCAGTGCGGAACAGGGGGCGTCGTATAATTCACCCCTCCACTTT. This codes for CSAEQGASYNSPLHF.

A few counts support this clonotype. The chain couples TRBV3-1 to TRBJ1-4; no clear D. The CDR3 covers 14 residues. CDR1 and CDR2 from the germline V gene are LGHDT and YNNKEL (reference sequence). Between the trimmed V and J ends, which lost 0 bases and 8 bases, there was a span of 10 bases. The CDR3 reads CASSQDAQSEKLFF. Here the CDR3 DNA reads TGTGCCAGCAGCCAAGACGCACAGAGCGAAAAACTGTTTTTT. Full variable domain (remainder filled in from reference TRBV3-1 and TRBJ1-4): DTAVSQTPKYLVTQMGNDKSIKCEQNLGHDTMYWYKQDSKKFLKIMFSYNNKELIINETVPNRFSPKSPDKAHLNLHINSLELGDSAVYFCASSQDAQSEKLFFGSGTQLSVL.

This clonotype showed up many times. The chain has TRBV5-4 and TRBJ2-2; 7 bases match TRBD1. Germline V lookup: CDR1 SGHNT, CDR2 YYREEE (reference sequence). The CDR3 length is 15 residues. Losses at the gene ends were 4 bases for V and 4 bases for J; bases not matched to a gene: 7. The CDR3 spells CASSVDRESTGELFF. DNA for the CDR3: TGTGCCAGCAGCGTCGACAGGGAATCCACCGGGGAGCTGTTTTTT. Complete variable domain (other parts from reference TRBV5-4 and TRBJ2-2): ETGVTQSPTHLIKTRGQQVTLRCSSQSGHNTVSWYQQALGQGPQFIFQYYREEENGRGNFPPRFSGLQFPNYSSELNVNALELDDSALYLCASSVDRESTGELFFGEGSRLTVL.

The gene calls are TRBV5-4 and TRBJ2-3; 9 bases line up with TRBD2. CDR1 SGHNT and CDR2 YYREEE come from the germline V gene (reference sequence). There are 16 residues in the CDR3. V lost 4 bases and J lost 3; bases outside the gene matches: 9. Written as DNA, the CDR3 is TGTGCCAGCAGCCCGGTGGGCGGGGGGGCGACAGATACGCAGTATTTT. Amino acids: CASSPVGGGATDTQYF. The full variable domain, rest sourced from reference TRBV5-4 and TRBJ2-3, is ETGVTQSPTHLIKTRGQQVTLRCSSQSGHNTVSWYQQALGQGPQFIFQYYREEENGRGNFPPRFSGLQFPNYSSELNVNALELDDSALYLCASSPVGGGATDTQYFGPGTRLTVL.

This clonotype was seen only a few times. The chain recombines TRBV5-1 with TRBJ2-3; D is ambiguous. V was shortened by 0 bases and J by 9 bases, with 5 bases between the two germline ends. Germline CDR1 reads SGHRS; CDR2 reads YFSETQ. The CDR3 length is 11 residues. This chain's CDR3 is CASSLVSTQYF. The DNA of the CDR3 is TGCGCCAGCAGCTTGGTATCGACGCAGTATTTT.

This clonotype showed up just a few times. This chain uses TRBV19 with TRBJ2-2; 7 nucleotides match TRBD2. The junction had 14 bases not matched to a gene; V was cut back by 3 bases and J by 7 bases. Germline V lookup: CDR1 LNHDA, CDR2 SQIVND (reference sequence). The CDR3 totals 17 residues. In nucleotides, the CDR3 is TGTGCCAGTAGTATTGAAGGGGCACGAGCGGGGAGCGGGGAGCTGTTTTTT. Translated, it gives CASSIEGARAGSGELFF.

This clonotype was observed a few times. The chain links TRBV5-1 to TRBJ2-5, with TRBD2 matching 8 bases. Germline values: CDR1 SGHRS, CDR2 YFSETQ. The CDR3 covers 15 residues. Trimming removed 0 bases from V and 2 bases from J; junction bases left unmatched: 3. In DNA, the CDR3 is TGCGCCAGCAGCTTGGACGGGACTAGACAAGAGACCCAGTACTTC. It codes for CASSLDGTRQETQYF.

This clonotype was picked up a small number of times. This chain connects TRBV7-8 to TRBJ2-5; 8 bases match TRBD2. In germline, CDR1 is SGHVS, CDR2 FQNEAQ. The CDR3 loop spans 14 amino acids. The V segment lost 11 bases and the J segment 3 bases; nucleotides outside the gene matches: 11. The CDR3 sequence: CAGGGRGLKETQYF. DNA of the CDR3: TGTGCCGGCGGGGGGCGGGGGTTGAAAGAGACCCAGTACTTC.

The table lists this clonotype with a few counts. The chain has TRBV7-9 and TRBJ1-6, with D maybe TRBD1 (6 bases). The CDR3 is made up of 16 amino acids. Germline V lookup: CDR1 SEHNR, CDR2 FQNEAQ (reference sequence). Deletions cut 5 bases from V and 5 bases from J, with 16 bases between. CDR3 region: CASSHERGIDNSPLHF. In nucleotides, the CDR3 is TGTGCCAGCAGCCATGAGAGGGGGATCGATAATTCACCCCTCCACTTT.